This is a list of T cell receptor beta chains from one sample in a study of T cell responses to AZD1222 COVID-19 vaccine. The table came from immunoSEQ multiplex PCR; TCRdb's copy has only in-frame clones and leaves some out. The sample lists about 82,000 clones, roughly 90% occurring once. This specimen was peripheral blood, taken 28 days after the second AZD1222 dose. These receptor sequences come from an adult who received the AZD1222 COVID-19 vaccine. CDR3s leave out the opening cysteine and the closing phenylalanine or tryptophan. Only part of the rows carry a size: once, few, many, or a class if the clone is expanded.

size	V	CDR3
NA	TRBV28	ATVRDRGLLGYT
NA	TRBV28	ASSNTQGLSSYNSPLH
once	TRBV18	ASSGTGNTGELF
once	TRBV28	ASSSDRFAQPQH
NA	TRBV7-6	ASSPGQGLNQPQH
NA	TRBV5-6	ASSTSGTGLVNEQF
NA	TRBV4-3	ASSQDRFGAVEAF
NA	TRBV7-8	ASSLAQGDQPQH
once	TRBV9	ASSVVPSANTGELF
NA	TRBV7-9	ASSPTSYNEQF
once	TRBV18	ASSPPDSVSDTQY
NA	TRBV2	ASTLQYYEQY
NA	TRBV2	ASRAPPYPQH
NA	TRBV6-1	ASSERQGRGYEQY
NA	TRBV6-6	ASSSERGIADTQY
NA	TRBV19	ASTGQGARDTEAF
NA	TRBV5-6	ASSLPDRNYGYT
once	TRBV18	ASSPISFGGNTEAF
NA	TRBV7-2	ASSLGSGADTQY
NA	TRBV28	ASSAGGIGEKLF
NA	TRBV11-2	ASSLVPDNSPLH
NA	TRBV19	ASSMGSTQPQH